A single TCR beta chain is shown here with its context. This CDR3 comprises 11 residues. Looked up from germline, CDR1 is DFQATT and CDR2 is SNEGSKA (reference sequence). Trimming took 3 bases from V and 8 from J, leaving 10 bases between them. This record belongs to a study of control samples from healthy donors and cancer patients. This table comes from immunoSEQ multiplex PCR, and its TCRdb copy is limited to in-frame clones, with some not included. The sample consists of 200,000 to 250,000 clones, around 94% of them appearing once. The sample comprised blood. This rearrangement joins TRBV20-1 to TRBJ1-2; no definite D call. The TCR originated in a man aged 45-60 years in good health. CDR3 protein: CSARIGLGYTF. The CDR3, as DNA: TGCAGTGCTAGGATTGGGCTCGGCTACACCTTC.